This T cell receptor (beta chain) is from a study of lymphopenia after photon versus proton radiotherapy. The study's findings and limits: Authors raise, but do not show, better survival with proton therapy. Post-nadir diversity loss with photons came from oligoclonal expansion, particularly CD8+ Temra cells. Photon-treated patients lost naive T cells and TCR diversity; proton-treated stayed stable. In patients who died, overall survival fell as post-nadir TCR diversity dropped more.

Germline V gives CDR1 SNHLY, CDR2 FYNNEI. The CDR3 is 14 residues long. V shed 5 bases, J shed 4 bases, and the junction held 4 bases outside the gene matches. On this clone: Its antigen is as yet unknown.

Clones were sequenced by immunoSEQ multiplex PCR, and TCRdb holds only the in-frame ones, with some missing. The table lists around 62,000 clones, about four fifths of them singletons, with roughly 2.1% in the top ten. This receptor was taken from a man between 60 and 70 years old with pancreatic cancer. The sequences come from peripheral blood, collected from a patient treated with proton-based radiotherapy. The chain carries TRBV2 and TRBJ2-5; 10 bases agree with TRBD2. The CDR3 spells CASSSGRALETQYF. DNA of the CDR3: TGTGCCAGCAGTAGCGGGAGGGCCTTAGAGACCCAGTACTTC.